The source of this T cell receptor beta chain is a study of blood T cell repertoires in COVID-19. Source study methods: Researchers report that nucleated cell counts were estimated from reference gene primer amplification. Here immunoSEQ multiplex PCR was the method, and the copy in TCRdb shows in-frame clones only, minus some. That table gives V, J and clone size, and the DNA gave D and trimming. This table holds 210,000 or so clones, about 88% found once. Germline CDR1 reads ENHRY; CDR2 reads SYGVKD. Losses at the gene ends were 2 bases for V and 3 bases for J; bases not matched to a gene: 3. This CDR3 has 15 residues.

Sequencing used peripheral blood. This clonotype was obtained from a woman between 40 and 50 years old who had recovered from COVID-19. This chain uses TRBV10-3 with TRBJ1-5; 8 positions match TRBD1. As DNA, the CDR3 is TGTGCCATCAGTGAGGGACAGGGATTCAATCAGCCCCAGCATTTT. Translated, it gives CAISEGQGFNQPQHF.